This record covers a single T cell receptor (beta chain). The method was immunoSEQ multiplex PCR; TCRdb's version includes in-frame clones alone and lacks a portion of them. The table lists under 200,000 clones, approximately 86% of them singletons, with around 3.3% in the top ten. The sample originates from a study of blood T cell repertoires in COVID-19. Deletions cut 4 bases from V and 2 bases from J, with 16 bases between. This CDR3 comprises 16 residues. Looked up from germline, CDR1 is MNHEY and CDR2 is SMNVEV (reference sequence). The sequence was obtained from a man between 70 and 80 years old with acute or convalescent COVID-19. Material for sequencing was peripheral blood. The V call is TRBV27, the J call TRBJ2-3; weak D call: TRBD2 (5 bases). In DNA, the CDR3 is TGTGCCAGCAGTTCCCCGCACGGGAATCCCACAGATACGCAGTATTTT. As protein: CASSSPHGNPTDTQYF.